This TCR beta chain was found in a study of HIV-infected patients and healthy controls (dated by TCRdb to 2014 to 2015). In terms of the full investigation: The question the study tested was whether immune perturbation and reconstitution could be captured by deep TCR repertoire sequencing of small blood samples from HIV patients. General conclusions and limits of the study: HIV-associated CDR3s exhibited a significant reduction in frequency during therapy, whereas CMV-associated CDR3s exhibited no significant change, although the majority increased in frequency. The observed differences in diversity could not be explained by the slight differences in age and sex profiles between the study cohorts. HLA typing of donors was not performed in the study. The pairing of alpha and beta chains was not determined in the samples. Only sixteen HIV-infected individuals were processed, which the authors considered a major limit on how widely the findings apply. The apparent post-therapy recovery of the Gini index in HIV-infected patients was not reproduced in size-matched repertoire data. HIV-infected repertoires had significantly higher mean Gini indices than controls, possibly reflecting oligoclonality. Unequal numbers of distinct sequences between patients and controls complicated comparisons, and size-matching overweighted rare events from HIV-infected data. Roughly threefold more distinct CDR3s and higher Shannon diversity were observed in healthy control repertoires than in untreated HIV+ repertoires. Eight alpha and eight beta V genes showed significantly different mean usage between HIV-infected patients and controls. By Jaccard index and by the count of highly shared sequences, healthy controls shared more CDR3s between individuals than HIV+ patients did. The dynamics of distinct T-cell subpopulations could not be separated, and sequencing depth was restricted, because whole blood was used. MAIT cell alpha-chain CDR3s were present at high frequency in healthy controls but severely depleted in HIV+ repertoires.

Roughly 510 ng RNA was reverse transcribed with SuperScript III using primers against the alpha and beta constant regions. Separate alpha and beta chain libraries were generated by chain-specific third strand synthesis with multiplexing indices. To avoid primer bias, the protocol used one single primer pair to amplify every rearrangement within a chain, and the protocol also attached molecular barcodes to each cDNA molecule. Purified cDNA was ligated with T4 RNA Ligase 1 onto a 5' RACE adapter bearing a random hexamer and the SP2 sequencing primer site. With slow temperature ramps used to favor optimal annealing, second strand synthesis was primed from the SP2 site with Phusion polymerase. Joined together, two random hexamer sequences that had both been added before amplification formed the 12-nucleotide barcode of each molecule. An amplification PCR of roughly 25 cycles with P5s and P7 primers came after a short first PCR that had added P5 and P7 adapter elements plus a second index. In total the libraries went through 25 to 30 PCR cycles, after which the libraries were quantified on a Qubit, sized on a Bioanalyzer, and diluted to approximately 4 nM. The normalized libraries were sequenced on an Illumina MiSeq using 2 x 250 paired-end kits. Reverse transcription reactions were cleaned up on MinElute columns and eluted into about 11 ul Tris-Cl. Adapter ligations ran for around 22 hours at 16 degrees C and were afterwards cleaned with AMPure XP beads at a 1:1 ratio. In the original analysis: A modified Decombinator that output V, J, insert and barcode information was used to process the demultiplexed FASTQ files. Sequences that shared a barcode but differed from the dominant sequence were treated as errors and discarded, and barcodes were clustered at Levenshtein distance 3 and counted to estimate the original cDNA molecules. Downstream analyses used R packages ineq, vegan, igraph and RCytoscape, with IMGT nomenclature and CDR3 definitions. V gene usage was computed over distinct sequences, each TCR counted once to avoid skew from clonal expansion. Similarity networks connected unique CDR3 amino acid sequences within a donor whenever two sequences differed by a single Levenshtein edit. Published HIV-specific CDR3s (around 100 alpha, 600 to 800 beta) and CMV-specific CDR3s (around 13 alpha, roughly 250 beta) were assembled and queried against the repertoires. It was shown by random subsampling to size-matched repertoires that the decreased diversity of patients was not caused by their lower sequence numbers. TCRdb applied fastp at Q25 and MiXCR to the public reads, then kept only in-frame beta chains. Under each unique CDR3 protein, matching rows form one entry showing the most common genes and DNA. TCRdb's processing, not the authors' own work, is the source of the V and J calls. The table for this sample lists about 12,000 distinct CDR3 sequences; around 5% of them were counted only once. Approximately 3.4% of the sample goes to the ten largest clones.

Whole blood was used without fractionating the cells, so the repertoire represented all peripheral T cells without sorting. Some ten uninfected healthy donors were sampled as controls, four of whom were sampled twice 2 to 4 months apart. For RNA extraction, more than 2 ml of peripheral blood was collected into Tempus tubes. Residual genomic DNA was removed with the TURBO-DNase kit and globin mRNA was depleted with GLOBINclear. The sample holds many counts of this clonotype. The antigen it recognizes is unknown. Base qualities are not recorded, but no much larger clone differs from it by a single base. The source is an adult in good health. The specimen was blood.

The CDR3: CASSQGRGTDTQYF. Read as DNA, the sequence is TGTGCCAGCAGCCAAGGTCGGGGGACAGATACGCAGTATTTT. The rearrangement joined TRBV3-1 to TRBJ2-3; tentative D gene TRBD2, with 6 bases matching. Trimming costs V 1 base and J 3 bases, and their ends lie 8 bases apart. Measured from the cysteine to the phenylalanine, the CDR3 is 14 residues long. Just CDR3 DNA is preserved here, 42 bases in frame from base 1. According to the germline V gene (reference sequence), CDR1 reads LGHDT and CDR2 reads YNNKEL.